These T cell receptor beta chains were read from a single sample in a study of cytomegalovirus exposure and HLA in healthy donors. Sequenced by immunoSEQ multiplex PCR; TCRdb stores in-frame clones only, minus some. The data show 150,000 or so clones, roughly 70% seen once. Sequenced input: PBMCs. The origin of the receptors is a man aged 25 to 45 in good health and CMV-seronegative. Each CDR3 is given with its conserved first and last residue. A D gene is named only where the DNA matches it firmly. Size is omitted from some rows. Given values are once, few, many or a class for expanded clones.

d_call j_call clone_size v_call cdr3_aa
TRBD1 TRBJ2-3 once TRBV27 CASRRTGPDTQYF
NA TRBJ2-7 NA TRBV27 CASSSGTNPYEQYF
NA TRBJ1-5 many TRBV19 CASSIDRGDQPQHF
NA TRBJ1-3 few TRBV5-6 CASSLPGSPSGNTIYF
TRBD1 TRBJ2-4 NA TRBV4-2 CASSQQGVENIQYF
TRBD2 TRBJ2-1 NA TRBV19 CASSISLAGAPSLGLEQFF
NA TRBJ1-2 few TRBV28 CASSTPRDLLYGYTF
NA TRBJ1-4 NA TRBV9 CASSVGRGANEKLFF
TRBD2 TRBJ2-5 NA TRBV5-1 CASSLAGGGRQETQYF
NA TRBJ1-5 few TRBV4-2 CASSQDGLTSNQPQHF
TRBD1 TRBJ2-1 NA TRBV29-1 CSVKWTGQDEQFF
NA TRBJ2-3 NA TRBV19 CASTVTGVSTDTQYF
TRBD1 TRBJ1-1 few TRBV4-3 CASSLRDRDSAEAFF
NA TRBJ1-5 NA TRBV7-6 CASSIGANQPQHF
NA TRBJ2-7 NA TRBV5-1 CASSLAGQHPYEQYF
NA TRBJ1-2 NA TRBV5-4 CASSLNREYGYTF
TRBD1 TRBJ1-6 NA TRBV6-1 CASSDLGQGDSPLHF
NA TRBJ2-7 few TRBV5-1 CASSSTGNEQYF
NA TRBJ2-7 NA TRBV18 CASSPGAEYEQYF
NA TRBJ2-2 NA TRBV4-3 CASSQDRSGKGMNTGELFF
TRBD1 TRBJ2-7 few TRBV12-5 CASAPGTGYEQYF
NA TRBJ1-1 NA TRBV6-6 CASSTSVAEAFF
TRBD2 TRBJ2-3 NA TRBV9 CASSVGTSGGEHTQYF
NA TRBJ2-2 few TRBV19 CASKGGVTGNTGELFF
TRBD2 TRBJ2-5 NA TRBV7-2 CASSSSGGEQETQYF
TRBD2 TRBJ2-5 NA TRBV5-1 CASSFGLAGGRETQYF
TRBD2 TRBJ2-5 NA TRBV23-1 CASSQRGAGQNQETQYF
NA TRBJ1-1 few TRBV7-2 CASSRQKNTEAFF
TRBD2 TRBJ2-3 NA TRBV19 CASSRPASGGTSYTDTQYF
NA TRBJ1-1 NA TRBV15 CATSREPGTEAFF
TRBD2 TRBJ2-1 NA TRBV2 CARGEVGTSDEQFF
NA TRBJ2-2 NA TRBV18 CASSPPQGGDTGELFF
TRBD2 TRBJ2-7 NA TRBV19 CASSRTSAYEQYF
TRBD1 TRBJ1-2 NA TRBV7-2 CASSFLTGDGYTF
TRBD1 TRBJ2-3 NA TRBV10-2 CASRDRGSDTQYF
TRBD1 TRBJ1-2 once TRBV6-5 CASSTGGVGYTF
TRBD1 TRBJ1-1 NA TRBV5-1 CASSYQQGASTEAFF
NA TRBJ2-7 few TRBV6-5 CASMGADSYEQYF
TRBD1 TRBJ2-5 NA TRBV4-1 CASSQGDRGTETQYF
TRBD1 TRBJ1-1 NA TRBV7-9 CASSTDRGNTEAFF
TRBD1 TRBJ1-1 NA TRBV27 CASSLTGFHTEAFF
TRBD2 TRBJ2-1 NA TRBV19 CASSMYRSLAGGQNEQFF
NA TRBJ2-1 NA TRBV5-4 CASSLGHISYNEQFF
TRBD2 TRBJ2-3 NA TRBV5-3 CARSLCGGAPDTQYF
NA TRBJ1-2 NA TRBV11-2 CASSLDMSGGRGYGYTF